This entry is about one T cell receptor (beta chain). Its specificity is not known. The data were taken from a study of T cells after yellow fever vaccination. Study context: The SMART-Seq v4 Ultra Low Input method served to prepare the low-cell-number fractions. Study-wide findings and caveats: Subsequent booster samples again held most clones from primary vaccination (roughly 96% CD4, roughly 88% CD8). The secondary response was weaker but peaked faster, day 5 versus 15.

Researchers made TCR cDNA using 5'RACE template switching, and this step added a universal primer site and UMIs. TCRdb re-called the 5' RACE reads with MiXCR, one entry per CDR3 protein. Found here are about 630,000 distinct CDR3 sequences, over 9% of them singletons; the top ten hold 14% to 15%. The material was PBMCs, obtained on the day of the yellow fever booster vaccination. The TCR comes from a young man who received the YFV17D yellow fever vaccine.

CDR3 residues: CASSLVLGGGETQYF. The DNA of the CDR3 is TGTGCCAGCAGCCTCGTATTGGGGGGAGGAGAGACCCAGTACTTC. This sequence joins TRBV7-9 and TRBJ2-5; perhaps TRBD2 as D (6 bases). The germline V and J ends were trimmed by 5 bases and 4 bases, with 17 bases remaining between them. Germline CDR1 SEHNR, CDR2 FQNEAQ (reference sequence). CDR3 length: 15 amino acids.